The 7 T cell receptor beta chains in this list originate from one sample, sequenced in a study of blood T cell repertoires in COVID-19. Sequencing used immunoSEQ multiplex PCR; TCRdb keeps in-frame clones, though not all of them. The sample lists 110,000 to 150,000 clones, about 87% occurring once. The material sequenced was PBMCs or T cells enriched from blood (not recorded which). The source of these receptors is a man in his sixties who had recovered from COVID-19.

The rearrangement joins TRBV5-6 to TRBJ1-5; D not resolved. The germline V gene has CDR1 SGHDT and CDR2 YYEEEE. Trimming pared 4 bases from V and 6 bases from J, leaving 17 bases between. The CDR3 sequence is 15 residues long. The CDR3 coding sequence is TGTGCCAGCAGCAAAAGAATACACCCCCCTCAGCCCCAGCATTTT. Encoded protein: CASSKRIHPPQPQHF.

This clone showed up just once. The J gene is TRBJ2-7, the V gene TRBV19; possible D gene TRBD2, 5 bases. The CDR3 totals 14 residues. Germline assignment: CDR1 LNHDA and CDR2 SQIVND (reference sequence). V dropped 1 base and J dropped 2 bases, with 9 bases sitting between them. The CDR3 nucleotides read TGTGCCAGTAGTATAGCGGGAACGACCTACGAGCAGTACTTC. This translates into CASSIAGTTYEQYF.

This clone was recorded once. The V call is TRBV3-1 (or the pseudogene TRBV3-2), the J call TRBJ1-6, with D possibly TRBD1 on 5 matching bases. The CDR3 has 17 residues. CDR1 and CDR2 (germline): LGHDT, YNNKEL (reference sequence). Trimming removed 0 bases at V and 0 bases at J, with 9 bases between. The CDR3 loop is CASSQEGLSSYNSPLHF. The CDR3 bases are TGTGCCAGCAGCCAAGAGGGACTAAGCTCCTATAATTCACCCCTCCACTTT.

This clone occurred once. The chain uses TRBV6-5 and TRBJ1-3; D ambiguous. Trimming cost V 6 bases and J 0 bases, with 9 bases left between them. The CDR3 is 14 amino acids. Germline V CDR1 and CDR2: MNHEY, SVGAGI. Here the CDR3 reads CASREGFSGNTIYF. For the CDR3, the DNA is TGTGCCAGCAGGGAGGGTTTCTCTGGAAACACCATATATTTT.

In DNA, the CDR3 is TGTGCCAGCAGTTTATCTGAGTCAGGTCCTCAGCATTTT. This gives the protein CASSLSESGPQHF. The chain combines TRBV27 with TRBJ1-5; the D is unclear. Germline CDR1 MNHEY, CDR2 SMNVEV (reference sequence). The CDR3 has 13 residues. V shed 0 bases and J shed 13 bases, with 13 bases lying between them.

The chain couples TRBV18 to TRBJ2-7; a weak D match, TRBD2 (6 bases). V was trimmed by 3 bases and J by 5 bases, leaving 14 bases between them. Germline CDR1 is KGHSH and CDR2 is LQKENI. This CDR3 comprises 14 residues. The CDR3 is CASSPPAGQDEQYF. The CDR3 coding sequence is TGTGCCAGCTCACCTCCAGCGGGCCAAGACGAGCAGTACTTC.

V usage is TRBV9 and J usage is TRBJ2-1; 8 nucleotides line up with TRBD1. The germline V gene has CDR1 SGDLS and CDR2 YYNGEE. V shed 3 bases and J 4 bases; nucleotides not matched to a gene: 6. This CDR3 is built from 15 residues. CDR3 coding DNA: TGTGCCAGCAGCGGTACAGGGGGTACGTACAATGAGCAGTTCTTC. Translated, it gives CASSGTGGTYNEQFF.